These 29 T cell receptor beta chains were sequenced from one sample in a study of OX40 agonist ivuxolimab in advanced cancers. Data came from immunoSEQ multiplex PCR; TCRdb stores just in-frame clones and leaves some out. Of around 50,000 clones listed, over 75% were seen once; the top ten hold about a tenth. The specimen comprised CD4+ or CD8+ T cells sorted from blood, sampled in a trial of the OX40 agonist ivuxolimab. The receptor source for this set is an adult with an advanced solid tumor such as melanoma, head and neck, liver or kidney cancer.

The genes are TRBV19 and TRBJ2-3, with 7 bases that match TRBD2. The CDR3 length is 16 residues. Trimming cost V 4 bases and J 0 bases; bases outside gene matches: 7. The germline gives CDR1 LNHDA, CDR2 SQIVND (reference sequence). The CDR3 sequence: CASSNQGLPSTDTQYF. The CDR3 bases are TGTGCCAGTAGTAACCAGGGACTACCCAGCACAGATACGCAGTATTTT.

V usage is TRBV29-1 and J usage is TRBJ1-1; TRBD1 might be the D (5 bases). This CDR3 spans 12 amino acids. The germline V and J ends were trimmed by 7 bases and 3 bases, with 12 bases remaining between them. CDR1 and CDR2 (germline): SQVTM, ANQGSEA. CDR3 in amino acids: CSANAGYTEAFF. In nucleotides, the CDR3 is TGCAGCGCCAACGCAGGGTACACTGAAGCTTTCTTT.

CDR3 sequence reads: CASTPSASGANVLTF. The CDR3 DNA reads as TGTGCCAGTACGCCTAGCGCCTCTGGGGCCAACGTCCTGACTTTC. The V and J genes are TRBV10-3 and TRBJ2-6, with D perhaps TRBD2 (6 bases). Germline V lookup: CDR1 ENHRY, CDR2 SYGVKD. V lost 10 bases and J lost 0, with 13 bases in between. CDR3 length: 15 amino acids.

The chain uses TRBV6-1 and TRBJ2-3; D uncertain. Germline V gene lookup returns CDR1 MNHNS and CDR2 SASEGT. Trimming stripped 5 bases from V and 0 bases from J, with 9 bases between. The CDR3 covers 14 residues. This CDR3 is CASSPQTSTDTQYF. For the CDR3, the DNA is TGTGCCAGCAGTCCCCAGACGAGCACAGATACGCAGTATTTT.

The chain recombines TRBV27 with TRBJ2-1, with D possibly being TRBD2 (5 bases). V lost 3 bases and J 8 bases, leaving 17 bases between the germline ends. CDR3 size: 15 residues. Germline lookup yields CDR1 MNHEY and CDR2 SMNVEV (reference sequence). The CDR3, as DNA: TGTGCCAGCAGTTTCTCCCAGCGGACCCTCCATGAGCAGTTCTTC. Protein: CASSFSQRTLHEQFF.

The chain is built from TRBV5-1 and TRBJ1-1; D unclear. This CDR3 is built from 15 residues. V was shortened by 0 bases and J by 1 base, with 10 bases between the two germline ends. Germline CDR1 reads SGHRS; CDR2 reads YFSETQ. The CDR3 sequence is CASSLGYGPNTEAFF. The CDR3 nucleotides read TGCGCCAGCAGCTTGGGGTATGGACCGAACACTGAAGCTTTCTTT.

The gene calls are TRBV18 and TRBJ1-1, with 8 bases lining up with TRBD1. Germline CDR1 and CDR2: KGHSH and LQKENI. With 5 bases clipped from V and 7 bases from J, the junction kept 9 bases outside the gene matches. The CDR3 contains 14 residues. CDR3 coding DNA: TGTGCCAGCTCATCGAAACAGGGGACAGGTGAAGCTTTCTTT. It codes for CASSSKQGTGEAFF. Full variable domain (remainder filled in from reference TRBV18 and TRBJ1-1): NAGVMQNPRHLVRRRGQEARLRCSPMKGHSHVYWYRQLPEEGLKFMVYLQKENIIDESGMPKERFSAEFPKEGPSILRIQQVVRGDSAAYFCASSSKQGTGEAFFGQGTRLTVV.

The V gene is TRBV5-7, the J gene TRBJ1-1; no firm D call. TRBV5-7 is reported as an ORF; its role is uncertain. With 0 bases removed from V and 8 bases from J, the gap between germline ends came to 11 bases. This CDR3 has 13 residues. CDR3 DNA sequence: TGTGCCAGCAGCTTGGGAGTGGACCTAGAAGCTTTCTTT. It is translated as CASSLGVDLEAFF.

Concerning this clone itself: The CDR3 end shows no conserved phenylalanine or tryptophan, and so a read error is likely. The DNA is left out, because the CDR3 cannot be placed on it with certainty; the CDR3 is given as TCRdb lists it. V and J are TRBV5-6 and TRBJ1-2; the D call of TRBD1 is as the table states it, not checked on the DNA. Germline V gene data show CDR1 as SGHDT and CDR2 as YYEEEE. The CDR3 region is 11 residues in length, termini included. The CDR3 reads CASSIYDRVLV.

This chain uses TRBV6-1 with TRBJ1-4; the D gene is possibly TRBD1 (5 bases). Trimming removed 4 bases from V and 7 bases from J, with 13 bases in between. Germline assignment: CDR1 MNHNS and CDR2 SASEGT. The CDR3 contains 14 residues. CDR3 residues: CASSGGLGVEKLFF. The CDR3 DNA reads TGTGCCAGCAGTGGGGGCCTAGGGGTTGAAAAACTGTTTTTT.

V usage is TRBV4-2 and J usage is TRBJ2-5, with 7 positions matching TRBD2. V was pared by 0 bases and J by 9 bases, with 13 bases of the junction left unmatched. This CDR3 has 16 residues. CDR1 is LGHNA and CDR2 is YNFKEQ in the germline V gene. Here the CDR3 reads CASSQDPLAAALAQYF. CDR3 sequence (DNA): TGTGCCAGCAGCCAAGACCCGCTAGCGGCCGCGCTGGCCCAGTACTTC.

Only a few counts were recorded for this clone. The chain couples TRBV2 to TRBJ1-1; perhaps TRBD1 as D (5 bases). Germline-derived CDR1 and CDR2 are SNHLY and FYNNEI. V was shortened by 2 bases and J by 3 bases, with 13 bases between the two germline ends. The CDR3 loop spans 15 amino acids. This CDR3 reads CASSEQGLGYTEAFF. The CDR3 DNA sequence: TGTGCCAGCAGTGAACAGGGATTGGGTTACACTGAAGCTTTCTTT.

The V gene is TRBV5-1, the J gene TRBJ1-2, with D possibly matching TRBD1 (5 bases). The V and J ends lost 3 bases and 3 bases respectively, with 12 bases between them. The CDR3 length is 14 residues. Germline-derived CDR1 and CDR2 are SGHRS and YFSETQ. CDR3 sequence (DNA): TGCGCCAGCAGCTCGCAGGGAGGCGACTATGGCTACACCTTC. It is translated as CASSSQGGDYGYTF.

This chain joins TRBV28 and TRBJ2-2; TRBD2 agrees at 8 bases. The germline V gene encodes CDR1 MDHEN and CDR2 SYDVKM. The trim removed 2 bases at V and 4 bases at J, leaving 3 bases unmatched. This CDR3 is 15 amino acids long. The CDR3: CASSLAGGFTGELFF. The CDR3 DNA reads as TGTGCCAGCAGTTTAGCGGGGGGATTCACCGGGGAGCTGTTTTTT.

J is TRBJ1-1 and V is TRBV7-2, with TRBD1 as a possible D gene (6 bases). Trimming removed 6 bases at V and 4 bases at J, with 15 bases between. CDR1 and CDR2 from the germline V gene are SGHTA and FQGNSA. The CDR3 is 14 residues long. The CDR3 nucleotides read TGTGCCAGCAGTTCACAGGGAGGGACCACTGAAGCTTTCTTT. It codes for CASSSQGGTTEAFF.

This chain uses TRBV6-5 with TRBJ2-3; D is undetermined. Germline V gene data show CDR1 as MNHEY and CDR2 as SVGAGI. Trimming took off 6 bases at V and 2 bases at J, with 15 bases between the two ends. This CDR3 is built from 15 residues. The DNA for the CDR3 is TGTGCCAGCAGAAAACAGCCCTCTGTCACAGATACGCAGTATTTT. Translation: CASRKQPSVTDTQYF.

This chain uses TRBV10-3 with TRBJ1-6, with a possible D match to TRBD1 (6 bases). The CDR3 is 16 residues long. V was cut by 3 bases and J by 6 bases, with 15 bases left in between. Germline lookup yields CDR1 ENHRY and CDR2 SYGVKD. The CDR3 reads CAISEGGLAFNSPLHF. The DNA for the CDR3 is TGTGCCATCAGTGAAGGGGGTTTAGCATTTAATTCACCCCTCCACTTT.

The V gene is TRBV28, the J gene TRBJ1-1; 10 nucleotides line up with TRBD1. Germline V gene lookup returns CDR1 MDHEN and CDR2 SYDVKM. With 5 bases clipped from V and 4 bases from J, the junction kept 10 bases outside the gene matches. There are 16 residues in the CDR3. The CDR3 region has the DNA TGTGCCAGCAGTGACGACTGGGGACAGGGGAGCACTGAAGCTTTCTTT. Amino acids: CASSDDWGQGSTEAFF.

The chain employs TRBV28 and TRBJ2-1; D possibly corresponds to TRBD2 (6 bases). The CDR3 extends over 16 amino acids. Trimming pared 6 bases from V and 4 bases from J, leaving 19 bases between. Looked up from germline, CDR1 is MDHEN and CDR2 is SYDVKM. CDR3 DNA: TGTGCCAGCAGCTCCGGAGGGAGCCGGATGTACAATGAGCAGTTCTTC. As protein: CASSSGGSRMYNEQFF. The full variable domain, completed using reference TRBV28 and TRBJ2-1, is DVKVTQSSRYLVKRTGEKVFLECVQDMDHENMFWYRQDPGLGLRLIYFSYDVKMKEKGDIPEGYSVSREKKERFSLILESASTNQTSMYLCASSSGGSRMYNEQFFGPGTRLTVL.

V and J are TRBV15 and TRBJ1-3, with D unresolved. Germline CDR1 reads LNHNV; CDR2 reads YYDKDF (reference sequence). V was trimmed by 0 bases and J by 0 bases, leaving 9 bases between them. The CDR3 sequence is 16 residues long. CDR3 protein: CATSRDWADSGNTIYF. The CDR3 DNA is TGTGCCACCAGCAGAGATTGGGCAGACTCTGGAAACACCATATATTTT.

The chain recombines TRBV30 with TRBJ2-7; D could derive from TRBD1 or TRBD2 (8 bases each). This CDR3 spans 15 amino acids. Trimming cost V 1 base and J 5 bases, with 18 bases left between them. Germline V gene lookup returns CDR1 GTSNPN and CDR2 SVGIG (reference sequence). Here the CDR3 reads CAWSEKVAGQDEQYF. The CDR3 DNA is TGTGCCTGGAGTGAAAAGGTAGCGGGACAGGACGAGCAGTACTTC.

This chain connects TRBV9 to TRBJ2-3; 8 nucleotides match TRBD2. The CDR3 is 15 residues long. Germline loops: CDR1 SGDLS, CDR2 YYNGEE. With V trimmed by 4 bases and J by 4 bases, 8 bases remained unmatched. CDR3 sequence reads: CASSPVAGFSDTQYF. CDR3 coding DNA: TGTGCCAGCAGCCCGGTAGCGGGGTTTTCAGATACGCAGTATTTT.

The genes are TRBV7-9 and TRBJ2-1; 7 nucleotides match TRBD2. The V and J ends lost 1 base and 9 bases, in that order; junction bases with no gene match: 3. Germline CDR1 SEHNR, CDR2 FQNEAQ (reference sequence). The CDR3 has 13 amino acids. The DNA for the CDR3 is TGTGCCAGCAGCTTAGAGTTAGCGGGTGAGCAGTTCTTC. It encodes CASSLELAGEQFF.

This clone was found once. The rearrangement uses TRBV4-3 and TRBJ2-7; D is ambiguous. The V end lost 3 bases, the J end lost 2 bases, and 11 bases lay between the germline ends. This CDR3 is 14 amino acids long. Germline V lookup: CDR1 LGHNA, CDR2 YSLEER. CDR3 loop: CASSQSRVTYEQYF. CDR3 DNA sequence: TGCGCCAGCAGCCAGTCCCGGGTCACCTACGAGCAGTACTTC.

This chain connects TRBV7-9 to TRBJ1-2; D unresolved. Trimming cost V 2 bases and J 8 bases, with 15 bases left between them. CDR3 size: 14 residues. CDR1 is SEHNR and CDR2 is FQNEAQ in the germline V gene (reference sequence). As DNA, the CDR3 is TGTGCCAGCAGCTTAATGGTGGAGGGTATCGGCTACACCTTC. This encodes CASSLMVEGIGYTF. Based on the CDR3 plus reference TRBV7-9 and TRBJ1-2, the full variable domain is DTGVSQNPRHKITKRGQNVTFRCDPISEHNRLYWYRQTLGQGPEFLTYFQNEAQLEKSRLLSDRFSAERPKGSFSTLEIQRTEQGDSAMYLCASSLMVEGIGYTFGSGTRLTVV.

This chain connects TRBV7-9 to TRBJ2-1; TRBD2 might be the D (6 bases). V lost 5 bases, J lost 10 bases, and 21 bases lay in between. This CDR3 spans 15 amino acids. CDR1 SEHNR and CDR2 FQNEAQ come from the germline V gene (reference sequence). CDR3 amino acids: CASSPGDFNREEQFF. DNA of the CDR3: TGTGCCAGCAGCCCGGGGGATTTTAACCGGGAAGAGCAGTTCTTC.

The V gene is TRBV11-2, the J gene TRBJ2-7; D remains unclear. Germline V gene data show CDR1 as SGHAT and CDR2 as FQNNGV. CDR3 length: 15 amino acids. V lost 0 bases and J 4 bases, leaving 13 bases between the germline ends. CDR3 region: CASSLDGRSVYEQYF. As DNA, the CDR3 is TGTGCCAGCAGCTTAGATGGAAGGTCAGTGTACGAGCAGTACTTC.

The rearrangement uses TRBV6-1 and TRBJ2-7; the D is unclear. The CDR3 totals 14 residues. Germline V CDR1 and CDR2: MNHNS, SASEGT. V was trimmed by 1 base and J by 1 base, leaving 8 bases between them. The CDR3 reads CASSEETFSYEQYF. For the CDR3, the DNA is TGTGCCAGCAGTGAAGAAACATTTTCCTACGAGCAGTACTTC.

This rearrangement joins TRBV30 to TRBJ2-1; tentative D call: TRBD2 (7 bases). The CDR3 is 15 residues long. The germline CDR1 and CDR2 sequences are GTSNPN and SVGIG (reference sequence). V dropped 1 base and J dropped 3 bases, with 13 bases sitting between them. CDR3 protein: CAWSEGGGVYNEQFF. For the CDR3, the DNA is TGTGCCTGGAGTGAGGGGGGAGGGGTCTACAATGAGCAGTTCTTC.